Here is one T cell receptor (beta chain) with its context. The sample belongs to a study of blood T cell repertoires in COVID-19. For the study at large: COVID-19 samples, acute and convalescent, were from the United States, Italy and Spain.

Participant reports of clinical history set cohort assignment. The assay was immunoSEQ multiplex PCR, and TCRdb's table has in-frame clones only and misses some. Among some 340,000 clones listed, 90% to 95% were seen once. V lost 6 bases and J 3 bases, leaving 18 bases between the germline ends. Germline V lookup: CDR1 KGHSH, CDR2 LQKENI. The CDR3 has 15 amino acids. The TCR was taken from a woman in her twenties or thirties who had been exposed to COVID-19. What was sequenced was PBMCs or T cells enriched from blood (not recorded which). This sequence joins TRBV18 and TRBJ2-7; TRBD2 might be the D (6 bases). The CDR3 sequence: CASSPRRGEVYEQYF. The CDR3 DNA is TGTGCCAGCTCCCCCCGGAGGGGTGAGGTCTACGAGCAGTACTTC.